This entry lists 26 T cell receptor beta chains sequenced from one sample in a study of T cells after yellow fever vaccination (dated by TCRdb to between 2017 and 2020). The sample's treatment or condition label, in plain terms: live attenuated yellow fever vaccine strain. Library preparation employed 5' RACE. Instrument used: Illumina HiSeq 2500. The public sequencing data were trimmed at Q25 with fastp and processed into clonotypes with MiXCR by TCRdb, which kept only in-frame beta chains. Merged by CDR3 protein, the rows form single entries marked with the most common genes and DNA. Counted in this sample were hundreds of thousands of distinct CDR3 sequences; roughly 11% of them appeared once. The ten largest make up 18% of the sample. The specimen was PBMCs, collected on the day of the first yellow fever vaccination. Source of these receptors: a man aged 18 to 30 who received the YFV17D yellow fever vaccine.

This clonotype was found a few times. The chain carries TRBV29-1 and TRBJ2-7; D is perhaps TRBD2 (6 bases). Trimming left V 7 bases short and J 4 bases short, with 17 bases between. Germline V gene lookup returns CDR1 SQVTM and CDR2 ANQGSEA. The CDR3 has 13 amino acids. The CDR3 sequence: CSASGDWGYEQYF. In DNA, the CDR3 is TGCAGCGCTTCGGGGGATTGGGGTTACGAGCAGTACTTC.

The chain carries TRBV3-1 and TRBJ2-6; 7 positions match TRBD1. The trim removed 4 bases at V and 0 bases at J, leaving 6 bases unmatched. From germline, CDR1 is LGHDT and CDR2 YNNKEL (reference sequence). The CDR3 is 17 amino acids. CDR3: CASSPTGAHSGANVLTF. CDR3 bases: TGTGCCAGCAGCCCTACAGGGGCCCACTCTGGGGCCAACGTCCTGACTTTC.

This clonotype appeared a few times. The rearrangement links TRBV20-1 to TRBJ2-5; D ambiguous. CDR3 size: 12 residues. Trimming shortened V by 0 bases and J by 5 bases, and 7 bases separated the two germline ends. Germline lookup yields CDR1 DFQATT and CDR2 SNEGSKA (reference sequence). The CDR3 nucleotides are TGCAGTGCTAGAGAAATAACGGAGACCCAGTACTTC. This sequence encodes CSAREITETQYF.

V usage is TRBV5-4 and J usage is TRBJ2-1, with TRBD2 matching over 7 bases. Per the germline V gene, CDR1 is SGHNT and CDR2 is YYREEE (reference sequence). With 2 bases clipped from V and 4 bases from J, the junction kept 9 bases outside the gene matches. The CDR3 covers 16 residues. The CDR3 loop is CASSFGGGSLYNEQFF. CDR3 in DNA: TGTGCCAGCAGCTTCGGCGGGGGTTCTTTGTACAATGAGCAGTTCTTC.

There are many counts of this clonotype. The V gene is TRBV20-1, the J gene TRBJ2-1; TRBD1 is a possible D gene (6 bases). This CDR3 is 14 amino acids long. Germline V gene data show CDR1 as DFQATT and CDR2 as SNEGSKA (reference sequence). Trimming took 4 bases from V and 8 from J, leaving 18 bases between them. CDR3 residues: CSATPGHSFHEQFF. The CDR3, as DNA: TGCAGTGCTACACCGGGACACTCTTTCCATGAGCAGTTCTTC.

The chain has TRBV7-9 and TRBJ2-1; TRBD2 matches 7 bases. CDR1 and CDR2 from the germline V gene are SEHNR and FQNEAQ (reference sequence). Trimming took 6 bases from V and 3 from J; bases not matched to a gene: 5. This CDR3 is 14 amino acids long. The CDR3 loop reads CASRDSSGYNEQFF. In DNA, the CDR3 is TGTGCCAGCAGAGACTCTAGCGGCTACAATGAGCAGTTCTTC.

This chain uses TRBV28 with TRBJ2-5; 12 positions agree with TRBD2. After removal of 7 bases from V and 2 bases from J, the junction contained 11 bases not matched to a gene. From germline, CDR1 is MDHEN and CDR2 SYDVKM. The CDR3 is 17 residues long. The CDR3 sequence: CASTPWASGGAQETQYF. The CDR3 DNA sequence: TGTGCCAGCACCCCTTGGGCTAGCGGGGGGGCTCAAGAGACCCAGTACTTC. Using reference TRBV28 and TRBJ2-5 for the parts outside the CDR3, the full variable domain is DVKVTQSSRYLVKRTGEKVFLECVQDMDHENMFWYRQDPGLGLRLIYFSYDVKMKEKGDIPEGYSVSREKKERFSLILESASTNQTSMYLCASTPWASGGAQETQYFGPGTRLLVL.

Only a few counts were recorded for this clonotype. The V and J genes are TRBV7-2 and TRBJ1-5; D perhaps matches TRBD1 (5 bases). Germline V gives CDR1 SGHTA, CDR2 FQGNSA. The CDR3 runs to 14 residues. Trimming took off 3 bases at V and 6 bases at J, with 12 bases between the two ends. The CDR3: CASSFRVGGQPQHF. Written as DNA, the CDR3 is TGTGCCAGCAGCTTTAGGGTGGGGGGTCAGCCCCAGCATTTT.

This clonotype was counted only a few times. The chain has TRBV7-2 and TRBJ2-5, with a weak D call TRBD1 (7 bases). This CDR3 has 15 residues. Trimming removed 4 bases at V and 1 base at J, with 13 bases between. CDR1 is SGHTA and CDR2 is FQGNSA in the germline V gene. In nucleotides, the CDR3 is TGTGCCAGCAGCTGGGGGGACAGCCTCCAAGAGACCCAGTACTTC. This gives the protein CASSWGDSLQETQYF.

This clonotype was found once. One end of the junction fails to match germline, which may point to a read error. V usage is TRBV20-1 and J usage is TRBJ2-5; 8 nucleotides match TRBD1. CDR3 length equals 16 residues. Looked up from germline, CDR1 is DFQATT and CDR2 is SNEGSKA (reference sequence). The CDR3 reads CGARDQGALFQETQYF. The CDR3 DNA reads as TGCGGTGCTAGAGACCAGGGGGCCCTTTTTCAAGAGACCCAGTACTTC.

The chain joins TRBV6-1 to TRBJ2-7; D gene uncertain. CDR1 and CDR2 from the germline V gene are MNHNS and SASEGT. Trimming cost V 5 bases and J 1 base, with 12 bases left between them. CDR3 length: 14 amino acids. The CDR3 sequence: CASSQNPQSYEQYV. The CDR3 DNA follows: TGTGCCAGCAGTCAAAATCCCCAATCCTACGAGCAGTACGTC.

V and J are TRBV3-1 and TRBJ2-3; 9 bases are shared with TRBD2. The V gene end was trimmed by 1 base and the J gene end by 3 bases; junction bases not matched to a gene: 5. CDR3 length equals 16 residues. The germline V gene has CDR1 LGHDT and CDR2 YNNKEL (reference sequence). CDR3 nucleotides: TGTGCCAGCAGCCAAGGCGGCGGGGGGGCGACAGATACGCAGTATTTT. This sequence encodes CASSQGGGGATDTQYF.

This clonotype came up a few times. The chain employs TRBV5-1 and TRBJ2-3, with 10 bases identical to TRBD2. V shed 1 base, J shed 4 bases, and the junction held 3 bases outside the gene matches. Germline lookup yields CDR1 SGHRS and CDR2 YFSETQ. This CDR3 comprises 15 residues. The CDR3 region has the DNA TGCGCCAGCAGCTTGAAAGCGGGGGGGTCAGATACGCAGTATTTT. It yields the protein CASSLKAGGSDTQYF.

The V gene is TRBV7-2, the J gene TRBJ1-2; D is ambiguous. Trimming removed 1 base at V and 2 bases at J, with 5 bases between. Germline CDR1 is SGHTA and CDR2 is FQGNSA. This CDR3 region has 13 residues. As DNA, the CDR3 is TGTGCCAGCAGCTTAGATCAGAACTATGGCTACACCTTC. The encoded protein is CASSLDQNYGYTF.

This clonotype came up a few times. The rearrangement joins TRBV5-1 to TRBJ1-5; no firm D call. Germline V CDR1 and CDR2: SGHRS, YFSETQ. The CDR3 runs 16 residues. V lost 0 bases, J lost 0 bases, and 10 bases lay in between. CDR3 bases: TGCGCCAGCAGCTTGGATGGTCAGCATAGCAATCAGCCCCAGCATTTT. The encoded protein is CASSLDGQHSNQPQHF.

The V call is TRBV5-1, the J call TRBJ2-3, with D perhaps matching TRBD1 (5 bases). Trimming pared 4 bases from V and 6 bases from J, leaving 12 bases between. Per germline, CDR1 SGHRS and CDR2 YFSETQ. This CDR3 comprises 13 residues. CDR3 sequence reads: CASSPDNQDTQYF. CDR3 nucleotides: TGCGCCAGCAGCCCGGACAACCAGGATACGCAGTATTTT.

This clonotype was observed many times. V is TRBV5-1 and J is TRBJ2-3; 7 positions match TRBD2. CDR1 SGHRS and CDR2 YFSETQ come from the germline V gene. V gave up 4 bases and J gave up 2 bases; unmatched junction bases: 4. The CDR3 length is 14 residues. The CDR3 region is CASSAGTNTDTQYF. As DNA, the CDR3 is TGCGCCAGCAGCGCCGGGACTAACACAGATACGCAGTATTTT.

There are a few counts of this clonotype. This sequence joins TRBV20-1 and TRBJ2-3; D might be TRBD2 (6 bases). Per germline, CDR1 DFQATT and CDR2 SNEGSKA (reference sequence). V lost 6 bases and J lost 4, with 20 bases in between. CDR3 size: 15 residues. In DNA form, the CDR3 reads TGCAGTGCCCGAGACGGAGGGAAAGGCGCAGATACGCAGTATTTT. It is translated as CSARDGGKGADTQYF.

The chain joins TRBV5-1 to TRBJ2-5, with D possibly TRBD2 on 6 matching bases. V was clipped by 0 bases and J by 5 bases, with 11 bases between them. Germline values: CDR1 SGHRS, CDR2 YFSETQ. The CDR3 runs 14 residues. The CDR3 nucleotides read TGCGCCAGCAGCTTGGCCGTTCTAGCGGAGACCCAGTACTTC. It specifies CASSLAVLAETQYF.

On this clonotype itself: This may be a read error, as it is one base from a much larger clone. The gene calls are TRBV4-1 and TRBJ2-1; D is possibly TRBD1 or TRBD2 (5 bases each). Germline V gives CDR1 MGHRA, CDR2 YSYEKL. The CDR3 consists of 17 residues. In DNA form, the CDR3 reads TGCGCCAGCAGCCGGAAACCTCCCGGGACCACCTACAATGAGGAGTTCTTC. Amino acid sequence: CASSRKPPGTTYNEEFF.

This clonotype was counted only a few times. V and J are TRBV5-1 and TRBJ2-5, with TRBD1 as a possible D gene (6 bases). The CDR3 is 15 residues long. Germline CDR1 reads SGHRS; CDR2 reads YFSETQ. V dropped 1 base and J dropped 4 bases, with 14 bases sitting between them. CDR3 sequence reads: CASSLFTGPGETQYF. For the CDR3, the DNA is TGCGCCAGCAGCTTGTTCACAGGGCCGGGAGAGACCCAGTACTTC. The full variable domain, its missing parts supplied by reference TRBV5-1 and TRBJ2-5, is KAGVTQTPRYLIKTRGQQVTLSCSPISGHRSVSWYQQTPGQGLQFLFEYFSETQRNKGNFPGRFSGRQFSNSRSEMNVSTLELGDSALYLCASSLFTGPGETQYFGPGTRLLVL.

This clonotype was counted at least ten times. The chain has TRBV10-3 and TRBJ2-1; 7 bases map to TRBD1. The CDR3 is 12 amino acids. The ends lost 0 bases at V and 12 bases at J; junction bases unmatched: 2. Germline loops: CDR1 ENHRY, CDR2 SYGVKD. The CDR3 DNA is TGTGCCATCAGTGAGTCCAGGACAGGGCAGTTCTTC. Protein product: CAISESRTGQFF.

The CDR3 nucleotides are TGTGCCAGCAGGATAGCTAGGGGAGGGAGCAATCAGCCCCAGCATTTT. Its translation is CASRIARGGSNQPQHF. The V gene is TRBV12-3 or TRBV12-4, the J gene TRBJ1-5, with a weak D call TRBD1 (5 bases). The germline V and J ends were trimmed by 6 bases and 1 base, with 16 bases remaining between them. This CDR3 region has 16 residues.

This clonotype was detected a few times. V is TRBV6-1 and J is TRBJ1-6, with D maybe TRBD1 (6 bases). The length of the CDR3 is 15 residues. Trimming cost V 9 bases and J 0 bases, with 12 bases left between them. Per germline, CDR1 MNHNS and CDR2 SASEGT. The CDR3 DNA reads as TGTGCCAGTCGGGGGGCGAGCTCCTATAATTCACCCCTCCACTTT. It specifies CASRGASSYNSPLHF.

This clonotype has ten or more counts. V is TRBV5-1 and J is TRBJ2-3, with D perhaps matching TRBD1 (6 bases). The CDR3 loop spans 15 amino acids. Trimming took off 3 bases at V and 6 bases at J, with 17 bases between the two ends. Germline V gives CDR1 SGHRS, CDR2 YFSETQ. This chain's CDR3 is CASSSQTDRADTQYF. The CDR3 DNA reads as TGCGCCAGCAGCTCCCAAACGGACAGAGCCGATACGCAGTATTTT.

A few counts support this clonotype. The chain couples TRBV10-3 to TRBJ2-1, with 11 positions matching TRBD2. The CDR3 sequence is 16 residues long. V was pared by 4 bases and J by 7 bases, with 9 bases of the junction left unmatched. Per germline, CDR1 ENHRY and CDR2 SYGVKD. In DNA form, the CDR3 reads TGTGCCATCAGTGGCGGGACTAGCGGAGCGAAGAATGAGCAGTTCTTC. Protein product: CAISGGTSGAKNEQFF.